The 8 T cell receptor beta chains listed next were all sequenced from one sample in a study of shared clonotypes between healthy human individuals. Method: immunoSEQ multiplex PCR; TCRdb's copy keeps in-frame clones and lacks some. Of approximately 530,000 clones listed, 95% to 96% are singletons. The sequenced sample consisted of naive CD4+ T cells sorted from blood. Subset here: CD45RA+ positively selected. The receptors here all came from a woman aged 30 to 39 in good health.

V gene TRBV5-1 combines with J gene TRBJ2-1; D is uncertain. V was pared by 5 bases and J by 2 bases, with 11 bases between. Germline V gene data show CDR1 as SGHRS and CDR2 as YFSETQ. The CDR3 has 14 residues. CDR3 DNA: TGCGCCAGCAGACCCGCTAGAACCTACAATGAGCAGTTCTTC. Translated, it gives CASRPARTYNEQFF.

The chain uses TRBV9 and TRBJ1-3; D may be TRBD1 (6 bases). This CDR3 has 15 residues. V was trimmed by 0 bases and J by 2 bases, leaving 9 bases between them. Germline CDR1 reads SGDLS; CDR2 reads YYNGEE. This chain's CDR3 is CASSVGTATGNTIYF. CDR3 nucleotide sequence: TGTGCCAGCAGCGTAGGGACAGCTACTGGAAACACCATATATTTT.

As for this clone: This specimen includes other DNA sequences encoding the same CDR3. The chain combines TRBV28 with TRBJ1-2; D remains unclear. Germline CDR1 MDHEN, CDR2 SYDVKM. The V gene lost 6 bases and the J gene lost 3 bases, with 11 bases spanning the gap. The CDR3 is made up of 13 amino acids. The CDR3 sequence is CASREGSDYGYTF. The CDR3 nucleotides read TGTGCCAGCAGGGAGGGAAGTGACTATGGCTACACCTTC.

CDR3 DNA sequence: TGTGCCACCAGGGGGGTTCATCCTAATGAAAAACTGTTTTTT. Translated: CATRGVHPNEKLFF. The chain combines TRBV15 with TRBJ1-4; a weak D match, TRBD1 (5 bases). Deletions cut 6 bases from V and 3 bases from J, with 11 bases between. There are 14 residues in the CDR3. Per the germline V gene, CDR1 is LNHNV and CDR2 is YYDKDF (reference sequence).

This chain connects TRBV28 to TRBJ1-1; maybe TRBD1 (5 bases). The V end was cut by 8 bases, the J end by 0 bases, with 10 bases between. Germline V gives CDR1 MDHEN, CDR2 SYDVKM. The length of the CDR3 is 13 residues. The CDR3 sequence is CASRGSVNTEAFF. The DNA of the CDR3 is TGTGCCAGCCGGGGGAGTGTGAACACTGAAGCTTTCTTT. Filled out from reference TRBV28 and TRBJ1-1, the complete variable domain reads DVKVTQSSRYLVKRTGEKVFLECVQDMDHENMFWYRQDPGLGLRLIYFSYDVKMKEKGDIPEGYSVSREKKERFSLILESASTNQTSMYLCASRGSVNTEAFFGQGTRLTVV.

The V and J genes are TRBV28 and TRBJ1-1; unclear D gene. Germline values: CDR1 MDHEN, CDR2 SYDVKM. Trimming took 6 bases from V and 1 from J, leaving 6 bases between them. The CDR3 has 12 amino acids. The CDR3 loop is CASSWANTEAFF. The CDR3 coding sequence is TGTGCCAGCAGCTGGGCGAACACTGAAGCTTTCTTT. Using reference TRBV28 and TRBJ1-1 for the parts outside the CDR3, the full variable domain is DVKVTQSSRYLVKRTGEKVFLECVQDMDHENMFWYRQDPGLGLRLIYFSYDVKMKEKGDIPEGYSVSREKKERFSLILESASTNQTSMYLCASSWANTEAFFGQGTRLTVV.

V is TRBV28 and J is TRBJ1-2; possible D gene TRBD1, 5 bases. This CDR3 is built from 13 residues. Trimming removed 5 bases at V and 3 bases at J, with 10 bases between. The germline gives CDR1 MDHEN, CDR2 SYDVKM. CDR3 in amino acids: CASSQQDDYGYTF. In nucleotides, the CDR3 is TGTGCCAGCAGTCAACAGGATGACTATGGCTACACCTTC.

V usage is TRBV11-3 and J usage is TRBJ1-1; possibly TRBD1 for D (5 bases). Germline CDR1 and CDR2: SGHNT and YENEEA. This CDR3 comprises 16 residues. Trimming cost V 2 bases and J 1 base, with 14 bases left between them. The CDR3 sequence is CASSLSSGGQNTEAFF. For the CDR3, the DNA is TGTGCCAGCAGCTTATCTTCTGGTGGACAGAACACTGAAGCTTTCTTT.